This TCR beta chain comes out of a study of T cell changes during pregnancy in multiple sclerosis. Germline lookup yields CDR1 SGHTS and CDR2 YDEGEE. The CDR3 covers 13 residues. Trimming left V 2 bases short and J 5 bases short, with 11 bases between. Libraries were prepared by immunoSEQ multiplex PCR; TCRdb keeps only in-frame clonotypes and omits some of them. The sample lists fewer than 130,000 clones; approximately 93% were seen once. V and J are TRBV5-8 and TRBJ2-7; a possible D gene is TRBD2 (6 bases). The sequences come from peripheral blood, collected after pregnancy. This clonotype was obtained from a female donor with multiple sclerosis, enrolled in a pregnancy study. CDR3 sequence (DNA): TGTGCCAGCAGCTTCGGGCGGGGCGACGAGCAGTACTTC. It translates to CASSFGRGDEQYF.